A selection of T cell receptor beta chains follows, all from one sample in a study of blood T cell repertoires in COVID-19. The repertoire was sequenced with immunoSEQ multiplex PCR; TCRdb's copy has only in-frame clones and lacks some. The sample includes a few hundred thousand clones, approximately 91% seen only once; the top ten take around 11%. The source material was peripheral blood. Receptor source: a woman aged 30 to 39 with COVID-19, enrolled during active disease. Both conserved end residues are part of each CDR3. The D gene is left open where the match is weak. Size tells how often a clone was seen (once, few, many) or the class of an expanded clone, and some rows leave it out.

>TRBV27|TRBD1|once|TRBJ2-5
CASSLVPGQGSETQYF
TGTGCCAGCAGTTTAGTCCCGGGACAGGGGTCAGAGACCCAGTACTTC
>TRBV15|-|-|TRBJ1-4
CATSRAARVTNEKLFF
TGTGCCACCAGCAGAGCGGCCAGGGTAACTAATGAAAAACTGTTTTTT
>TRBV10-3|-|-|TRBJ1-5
CAISEGPSNQPQHF
TGTGCCATCAGTGAGGGCCCCAGCAATCAGCCCCAGCATTTT
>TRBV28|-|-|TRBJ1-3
CASSLPGGTSSGNTIYF
TGTGCCAGCAGTTTACCCGGGGGGACAAGCTCTGGAAACACCATATATTTT
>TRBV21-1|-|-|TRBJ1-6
CASSKGEDRVDSPLHF
TGTGCCAGCAGCAAAGGGGAGGACAGGGTGGATTCACCCCTCCACTTT
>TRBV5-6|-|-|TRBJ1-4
CASSLVQGNEKLFF
TGTGCCAGCAGCTTGGTACAGGGTAATGAAAAACTGTTTTTT
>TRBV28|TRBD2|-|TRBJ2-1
CASGYLAGSYNEQFF
TGTGCCAGCGGTTACCTAGCGGGCTCCTACAATGAGCAGTTCTTC
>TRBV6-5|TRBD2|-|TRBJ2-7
CASSLTSGRAHEQYF
TGTGCCAGCAGTCTGACTAGCGGGAGGGCCCACGAGCAGTACTTC
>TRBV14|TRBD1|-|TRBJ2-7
CASSQEGQAYEQYF
TGTGCCAGCAGCCAAGAGGGACAGGCCTACGAGCAGTACTTC
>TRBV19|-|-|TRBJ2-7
CASNPTGSYGQSYEQYF
TGTGCCAGTAATCCCACAGGGAGTTACGGGCAATCCTACGAGCAGTACTTC
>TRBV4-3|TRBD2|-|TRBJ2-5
CASSQERGSVWETQYF
TGCGCCAGCAGCCAAGAACGCGGGAGTGTGTGGGAGACCCAGTACTTC
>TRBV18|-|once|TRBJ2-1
CASSRIRDSYNEQFF
TGTGCCAGCTCACGCATCCGGGACTCGTACAATGAGCAGTTCTTC
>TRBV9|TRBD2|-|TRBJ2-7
CASSVGSGPTYEQYF
TGTGCCAGCAGCGTAGGTAGCGGGCCAACCTACGAGCAGTACTTC
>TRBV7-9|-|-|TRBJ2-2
CASSRQVPGELFF
TGTGCCAGCAGTCGACAGGTCCCCGGGGAGCTGTTTTTT
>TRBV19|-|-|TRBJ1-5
CASSIGGGSQPQHF
TGTGCCAGTAGTATAGGGGGGGGCAGTCAGCCCCAGCATTTT
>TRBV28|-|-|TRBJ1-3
CASTPWGGVNRNTIYF
TGTGCCAGCACTCCATGGGGCGGGGTGAATCGAAACACCATATATTTT
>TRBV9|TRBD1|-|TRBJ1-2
CASSVIDQGARLPGYTF
TGTGCCAGCAGCGTAATCGACCAGGGGGCTAGGCTGCCTGGCTACACCTTC
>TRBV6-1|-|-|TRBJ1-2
CASSESDRPTYGYTF
TGTGCCAGCAGTGAGTCCGACAGGCCAACCTATGGCTACACCTTC
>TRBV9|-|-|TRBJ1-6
CASSPDISPLHF
TGTGCCAGCAGCCCGGACATTTCACCCCTCCACTTT
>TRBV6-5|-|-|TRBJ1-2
CASSRQNYGYTF
TGTGCCAGCAGCCGACAAAACTATGGCTACACCTTC
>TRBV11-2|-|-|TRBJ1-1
CASSFSGNTEAFF
TGTGCCAGCAGCTTTAGTGGGAACACTGAAGCTTTCTTT
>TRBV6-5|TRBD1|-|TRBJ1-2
CASSLQGTDGYTF
TGTGCCAGCAGTTTACAGGGGACCGATGGCTACACCTTC
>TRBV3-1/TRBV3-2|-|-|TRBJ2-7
CASSGQFYEQYF
TGTGCCAGCAGCGGACAGTTCTACGAGCAGTACTTC
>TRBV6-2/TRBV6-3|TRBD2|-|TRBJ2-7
CASSLSGTSGYEQYF
TGTGCCAGCAGTTTGAGCGGGACTAGCGGCTACGAGCAGTACTTC
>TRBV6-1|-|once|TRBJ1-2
CASSEAAGDGYTF
TGTGCCAGCAGTGAAGCGGCAGGGGATGGCTACACCTTC
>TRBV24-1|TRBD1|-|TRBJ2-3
CATSAFKGANGDTQYF
TGTGCCACCAGTGCGTTCAAGGGGGCGAATGGAGATACGCAGTATTTT
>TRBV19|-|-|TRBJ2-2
CASSTRDRPNTGELFF
TGTGCCAGTAGTACGCGGGACCGCCCGAACACCGGGGAGCTGTTTTTT
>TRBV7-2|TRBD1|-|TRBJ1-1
CASSLSGQGATEAFF
TGTGCCAGCAGCCTTTCGGGACAGGGGGCTACTGAAGCTTTCTTT
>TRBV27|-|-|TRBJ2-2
CASSRMGGTGELFF
TGTGCCAGCAGCCGGATGGGCGGGACCGGGGAGCTGTTTTTT
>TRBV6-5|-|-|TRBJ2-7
CASSRTGYYEQYF
TGTGCCAGCAGCCGTACAGGTTACTACGAGCAGTACTTC
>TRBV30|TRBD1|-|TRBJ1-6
CAWTFTGQGNSPLHF
TGTGCCTGGACCTTTACGGGACAGGGGAATTCACCCCTCCACTTT
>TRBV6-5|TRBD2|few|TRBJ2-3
CASSNAAGGQDTQYF
TGTGCCAGCAGCAACGCAGCGGGGGGGCAGGATACGCAGTATTTT
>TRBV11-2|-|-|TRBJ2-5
CASSLDQQRRVGHLGETQYF
TGTGCCAGCAGCTTAGATCAACAGAGAAGAGTGGGGCATCTTGGCGAGACCCAGTACTTC
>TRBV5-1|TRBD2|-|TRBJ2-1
CASRTSGVYNEQFF
TGCGCCAGCAGGACTAGCGGGGTCTACAATGAGCAGTTCTTC
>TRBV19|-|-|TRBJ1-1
CATVQGQNTEAFF
TGTGCCACTGTACAGGGTCAAAACACTGAAGCTTTCTTT
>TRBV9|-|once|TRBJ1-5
CASSAGNSGPQHF
TGTGCCAGCAGCGCAGGGAATTCGGGGCCCCAGCATTTT
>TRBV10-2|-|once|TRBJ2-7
CASSGGTYYEQYF
TGCGCCAGCAGTGGCGGGACCTACTACGAGCAGTACTTC
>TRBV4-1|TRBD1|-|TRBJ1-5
CASSPSDRGRNQPQHF
TGCGCCAGCAGCCCTAGCGACAGGGGCCGGAATCAGCCCCAGCATTTT
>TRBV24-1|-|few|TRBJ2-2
CATSDLSRGETGELFF
TGTGCCACCAGTGATTTGAGCAGGGGGGAGACCGGGGAGCTGTTTTTT
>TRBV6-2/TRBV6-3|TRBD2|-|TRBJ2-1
CASSYTPGLAEPNEQFF
TGTGCCAGCAGTTACACGCCGGGACTAGCGGAGCCTAATGAGCAGTTCTTC
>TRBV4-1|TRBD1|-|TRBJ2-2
CASSHPQGITGELFF
TGCGCCAGCAGCCACCCACAGGGGATCACCGGGGAGCTGTTTTTT
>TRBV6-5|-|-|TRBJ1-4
CASSRRGAEKLFF
TGTGCCAGCAGTCGTCGCGGTGCTGAAAAACTGTTTTTT